Here is one T cell receptor beta chain with its context. This sample is part of a study of blood T cells in healthy people across ages. The second PCR ran about 6 to 12 cycles with a sample-barcoded 5' primer and J-beta primers. TCRdb re-called the 5' RACE reads through MiXCR, storing one row per CDR3 protein. The sample consists of about 1.7 million distinct CDR3 sequences, about 28% of them appearing once. Input material: blood. The TCR sequence derives from a woman under 40 in good health.

Here the CDR3 DNA reads TGTGCCAGCAGCTTGGAAGGGGGTCGGGGGACCCAGTACTTC. It yields the protein CASSLEGGRGTQYF. The rearrangement uses TRBV5-6 and TRBJ2-5; weak D call: TRBD1 (6 bases). Germline V gives CDR1 SGHDT, CDR2 YYEEEE. The CDR3 is made up of 14 amino acids. Trimming took off 0 bases at V and 7 bases at J, with 13 bases between the two ends.